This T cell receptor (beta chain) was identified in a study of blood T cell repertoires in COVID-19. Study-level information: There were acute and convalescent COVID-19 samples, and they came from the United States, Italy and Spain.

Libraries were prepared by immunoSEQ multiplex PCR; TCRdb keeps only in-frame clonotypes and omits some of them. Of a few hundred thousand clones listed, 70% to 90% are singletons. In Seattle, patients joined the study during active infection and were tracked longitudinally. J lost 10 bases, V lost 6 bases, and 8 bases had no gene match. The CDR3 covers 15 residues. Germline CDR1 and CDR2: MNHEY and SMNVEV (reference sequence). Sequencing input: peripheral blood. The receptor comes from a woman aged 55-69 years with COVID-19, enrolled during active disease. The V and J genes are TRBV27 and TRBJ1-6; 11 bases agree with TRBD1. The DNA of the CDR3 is TGTGCCAGCAGCCGAGGACAGGGGGCAAGCTCACCCCTCCACTTT. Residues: CASSRGQGASSPLHF.